The 19 T cell receptor beta chains below all came from one sample that was sequenced in a study of blood T cell repertoires in COVID-19. The assay was immunoSEQ multiplex PCR, and TCRdb's table has in-frame clones only and misses some. The sample holds fewer than 200,000 clones, around four fifths seen once. Sequences were obtained from PBMCs or T cells enriched from blood (not recorded which). These receptor sequences come from a woman in her fifties or sixties who had recovered from COVID-19.

The rearrangement uses TRBV7-2 and TRBJ2-1, with 9 bases fitting TRBD2. Germline lookup yields CDR1 SGHTA and CDR2 FQGNSA. Losses at the gene ends were 6 bases for V and 0 bases for J; bases not matched to a gene: 6. The length of the CDR3 is 16 residues. CDR3 region: CASSTLAGTSYNEQFF. As DNA, the CDR3 is TGTGCCAGCAGTACTCTAGCGGGGACCTCCTACAATGAGCAGTTCTTC.

The chain recombines TRBV4-1 with TRBJ2-5; the match to TRBD2 covers 13 bases. Trimming removed 0 bases from V and 3 bases from J; junction bases left unmatched: 1. From germline, CDR1 is MGHRA and CDR2 YSYEKL. There are 16 residues in the CDR3. The CDR3 DNA sequence: TGCGCCAGCAGCCAAGAAGGACTAGCGGGAGAAGAGACCCAGTACTTC. Translated: CASSQEGLAGEETQYF.

The chain combines TRBV5-6 with TRBJ1-1; a weak D match, TRBD1 (6 bases). Trimming took off 3 bases at V and 3 bases at J, with 9 bases between the two ends. The CDR3 covers 13 residues. CDR1 and CDR2 from the germline V gene are SGHDT and YYEEEE. The CDR3 region is CASSYGQYTEAFF. CDR3 nucleotide sequence: TGTGCCAGCAGCTACGGACAGTACACTGAAGCTTTCTTT.

The J gene is TRBJ2-5, the V gene TRBV7-2, with a weak D call TRBD2 (6 bases). The CDR3 runs to 13 residues. The V end lost 5 bases, the J end lost 7 bases, and 14 bases lay between the germline ends. The germline V gene has CDR1 SGHTA and CDR2 FQGNSA. CDR3 DNA: TGTGCCAGCAGCCTCGGGACTGAGACGACCCAGTACTTC. Its translation: CASSLGTETTQYF.

This chain connects TRBV19 to TRBJ1-4; D not resolved. Per germline, CDR1 LNHDA and CDR2 SQIVND (reference sequence). The V and J ends lost 4 bases and 5 bases respectively, with 14 bases between them. The CDR3 is made up of 15 amino acids. For the CDR3, the DNA is TGTGCCAGTAGTACCCACAGCTACCCCAATGAAAAACTGTTTTTT. Its protein is CASSTHSYPNEKLFF.

CDR3 bases: TGTGCCAGCAGTTACTCCGGACAGAACAATCAGCCCCAGCATTTT. As protein: CASSYSGQNNQPQHF. The rearrangement links TRBV6-5 to TRBJ1-5, with TRBD1 as a possible D gene (6 bases). Deletions cut 0 bases from V and 3 bases from J, with 9 bases between. Germline V gene data show CDR1 as MNHEY and CDR2 as SVGAGI. The CDR3 sequence is 15 residues long.

The V gene is TRBV19, the J gene TRBJ1-2, with 7 bases matching TRBD1. CDR3 length equals 13 residues. The ends lost 7 bases at V and 8 bases at J; junction bases unmatched: 10. Germline values: CDR1 LNHDA, CDR2 SQIVND (reference sequence). CDR3 sequence reads: CASTLQTGNGYTF. The CDR3 DNA reads TGTGCCAGTACTTTACAGACAGGGAACGGCTACACCTTC.

V and J are TRBV7-9 and TRBJ1-4, with TRBD1 as a possible D gene (6 bases). Germline values: CDR1 SEHNR, CDR2 FQNEAQ (reference sequence). With 5 bases removed from V and 8 bases from J, the gap between germline ends came to 18 bases. CDR3 size: 15 residues. The CDR3 loop reads CASSLLGGLGEKLFF. The DNA for the CDR3 is TGTGCCAGCAGCCTGCTGGGGGGGCTTGGGGAAAAACTGTTTTTT.

J is TRBJ1-1 and V is TRBV18, with 7 bases matching TRBD1. There are 16 residues in the CDR3. Germline V gene lookup returns CDR1 KGHSH and CDR2 LQKENI. Trimming took 3 bases from V and 2 from J; bases not matched to a gene: 9. The CDR3 is CASSPFLTGENTEAFF. Here the CDR3 DNA reads TGTGCCAGCTCACCTTTTTTAACAGGGGAAAACACTGAAGCTTTCTTT.

The chain combines TRBV5-6 with TRBJ1-1; 7 bases are a match to TRBD1. The CDR3 spans 12 residues. J was trimmed by 8 bases and V by 0 bases; bases with no gene match: 1. CDR1 is SGHDT, CDR2 YYEEEE, per germline. CDR3 sequence reads: CASSLGRGEAFF. CDR3 DNA: TGTGCCAGCAGCTTGGGCAGGGGGGAAGCTTTCTTT.

V usage is TRBV9 and J usage is TRBJ1-6; 8 positions match TRBD1. The CDR3 is made up of 14 amino acids. Looked up from germline, CDR1 is SGDLS and CDR2 is YYNGEE. J gave up 7 bases and V 4 bases, and 4 bases lay outside the gene matches. CDR3 protein: CASSPRDRNSPLHF. DNA for the CDR3: TGTGCCAGCAGCCCCAGGGACAGGAATTCACCCCTCCACTTT.

This clone was recorded a few times. The V gene is TRBV7-9, the J gene TRBJ1-6; D not certain. V was trimmed by 4 bases and J by 7 bases, leaving 17 bases between them. The V gene's germline CDR1 is SEHNR and CDR2 FQNEAQ (reference sequence). This CDR3 contains 16 residues. The CDR3 spells CASSSLQRVGNSPLHF. The DNA of the CDR3 is TGTGCCAGCAGCTCCCTCCAGCGGGTTGGAAATTCACCCCTCCACTTT. The whole variable domain, filled in from reference TRBV7-9 and TRBJ1-6, reads DTGVSQNPRHKITKRGQNVTFRCDPISEHNRLYWYRQTLGQGPEFLTYFQNEAQLEKSRLLSDRFSAERPKGSFSTLEIQRTEQGDSAMYLCASSSLQRVGNSPLHFGNGTRLTVT.

This chain joins TRBV19 and TRBJ1-1, with TRBD1 identical over 7 bases. The CDR3 is 15 amino acids. Germline V gene data show CDR1 as LNHDA and CDR2 as SQIVND (reference sequence). The V gene end was trimmed by 6 bases and the J gene end by 0 bases; junction bases not matched to a gene: 7. This CDR3 is CASRGTVTMNTEAFF. CDR3 coding DNA: TGTGCCAGTAGAGGGACAGTTACCATGAACACTGAAGCTTTCTTT.

This chain links TRBV30 with TRBJ1-1; 10 bases match TRBD1. With 2 bases clipped from V and 0 bases from J, the junction kept 6 bases outside the gene matches. Germline loops: CDR1 GTSNPN, CDR2 SVGIG (reference sequence). This CDR3 region has 16 residues. The CDR3 region has the DNA TGTGCCTGGAGTATGGGGGACAGGGGAATGAACACTGAAGCTTTCTTT. Protein sequence: CAWSMGDRGMNTEAFF.

The V and J genes are TRBV21-1 and TRBJ2-2; the table's TRBD2 call for D was not verified on the DNA. TRBV21-1 is a recognized pseudogene. The CDR3 length is 15 residues. This chain's CDR3 is CASSKGTPNTGELFF. In DNA, the CDR3 is TGTGCCAGCAGCAAAGGGACTCCGAACACCGGGGAGCTGTTTTTT.

The rearrangement links TRBV24-1 to TRBJ2-3; 9 positions agree with TRBD1. Trimming at V came to 4 bases and at J to 4 bases, leaving 5 bases not matched to a gene. The CDR3 loop spans 15 amino acids. Germline V gene lookup returns CDR1 KGHDR and CDR2 SFDVKD. The CDR3 sequence is CATSEGWTGADTQYF. DNA for the CDR3: TGTGCCACCAGTGAGGGATGGACAGGGGCAGATACGCAGTATTTT.

The V call is TRBV6-2 or TRBV6-3, the J call TRBJ1-1; D is unclear. This CDR3 is built from 11 residues. V lost 4 bases and J 8 bases, leaving 8 bases between the germline ends. Germline V gene sequence: CDR1 MNHEY, CDR2 SVGEGT. Here the CDR3 reads CASSLRQEAFF. CDR3 sequence (DNA): TGTGCCAGCAGTTTACGACAAGAAGCTTTCTTT.

The CDR3 loop is CAWGGGSSNQPQHF. CDR3 DNA sequence: TGTGCCTGGGGGGGCGGGTCGAGCAATCAGCCCCAGCATTTT. This rearrangement joins TRBV30 to TRBJ1-5, with D possibly TRBD1 on 6 matching bases. Trimming removed 5 bases at V and 1 base at J, with 12 bases between. The CDR3 is 14 amino acids. Germline CDR1 and CDR2: GTSNPN and SVGIG (reference sequence).

This clone was seen a handful of times. The chain recombines TRBV6-5 with TRBJ1-4, with 11 nucleotides matching TRBD1. The CDR3 totals 15 residues. V gave up 7 bases and J gave up 6 bases; unmatched junction bases: 7. Germline values: CDR1 MNHEY, CDR2 SVGAGI. The CDR3 sequence: CASTPRGQGDEKLFF. CDR3 nucleotide sequence: TGTGCCAGCACACCTAGGGGACAGGGGGATGAAAAACTGTTTTTT.